The rows below give T cell receptor beta chains drawn from one sample of a study of blood T cell repertoires in COVID-19. Method: immunoSEQ multiplex PCR; TCRdb's copy keeps in-frame clones and lacks some. The profile shows 190,000 or so clones, 87% of them singletons. The sample was PBMCs or T cells enriched from blood (not recorded which). The source is a man aged 18 to 29 with acute COVID-19. Each CDR3 is given with its conserved first and last residue. D genes are given only for firm matches. Only part of the rows carry a size: once, few, many, or a class if the clone is expanded.

d_gene,abundance,v_gene,j_gene,CDR3nt,CDR3aa
TRBD2,NA,TRBV5-1,TRBJ2-5,TGCGCCAGCAGCATCGGGACTAGCGGGAGCCCGAAGCCCCAAGAGACCCAGTACTTC,CASSIGTSGSPKPQETQYF
TRBD2,NA,TRBV27,TRBJ2-1,TGTGCCAGCAGTCCTCGGACTAGCGGGAGTGATGAGCAGTTCTTC,CASSPRTSGSDEQFF
TRBD1,NA,TRBV7-8,TRBJ2-5,TGTGCCAGCAGCATCGGGACAGGGGGTGTACAAGAGACCCAGTACTTC,CASSIGTGGVQETQYF
NA,NA,TRBV7-8,TRBJ1-1,TGTGCCAGCAGCTTAGGCCAGGGAAAGAACACTGAAGCTTTCTTT,CASSLGQGKNTEAFF
NA,NA,TRBV19,TRBJ1-5,TGTGCCAGTAGTAATACTATACAGGTTACTAGCAATCAGCCCCAGCATTTT,CASSNTIQVTSNQPQHF
NA,NA,TRBV11-2,TRBJ1-2,TGTGCCAGCAGCTTATTTGGGGGCTCTGGCTACACCTTC,CASSLFGGSGYTF
NA,NA,TRBV6-5,TRBJ1-2,TGTGCCAGCAGGGCAGGGCCCGGCTACACCTTC,CASRAGPGYTF
NA,NA,TRBV5-4,TRBJ1-1,TGTGCCAGCAGCTTGCCCCCGGGTCGGGACACTGAAGCTTTCTTT,CASSLPPGRDTEAFF
TRBD2,few,TRBV12-5,TRBJ2-4,TGTGCTAGTGGTTTGCCGGGACTACAAAACATTCAGTACTTC,CASGLPGLQNIQYF
NA,once,TRBV28,TRBJ2-7,TGTGCCAGCAGTTCCAGGGACACCGCCTACGAGCAGTACTTC,CASSSRDTAYEQYF
NA,once,TRBV11-2,TRBJ1-1,TGTGCCAGCAGCCCACCGGGAGGGGGGAACACTGAAGCTTTCTTT,CASSPPGGGNTEAFF